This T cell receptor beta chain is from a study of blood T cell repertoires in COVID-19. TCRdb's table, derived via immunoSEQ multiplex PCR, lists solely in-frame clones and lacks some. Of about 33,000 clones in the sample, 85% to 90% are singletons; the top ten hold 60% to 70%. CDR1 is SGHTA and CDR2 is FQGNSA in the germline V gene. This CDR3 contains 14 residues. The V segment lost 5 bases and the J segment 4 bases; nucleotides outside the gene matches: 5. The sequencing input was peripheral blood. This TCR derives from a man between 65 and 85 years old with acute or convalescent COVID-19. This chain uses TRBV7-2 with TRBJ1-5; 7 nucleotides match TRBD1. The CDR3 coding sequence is TGTGCCAGCAGCCAGGGGGACATAAATCAGCCCCAGCATTTT. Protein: CASSQGDINQPQHF.